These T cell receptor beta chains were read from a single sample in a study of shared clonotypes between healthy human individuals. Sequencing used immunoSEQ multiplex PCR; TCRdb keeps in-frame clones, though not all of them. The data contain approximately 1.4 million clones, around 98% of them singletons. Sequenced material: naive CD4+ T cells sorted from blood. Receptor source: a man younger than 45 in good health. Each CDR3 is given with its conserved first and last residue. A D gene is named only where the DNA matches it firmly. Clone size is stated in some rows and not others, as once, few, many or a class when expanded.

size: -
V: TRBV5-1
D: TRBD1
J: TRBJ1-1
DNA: TGCGCCAGCAGCTTGAGTCAGGGGGGCACTGAAGCTTTCTTT
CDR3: CASSLSQGGTEAFF

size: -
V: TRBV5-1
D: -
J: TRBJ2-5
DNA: TGCGCCAGCAGCTTCCCCCGGGAGACCCAGTACTTC
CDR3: CASSFPRETQYF

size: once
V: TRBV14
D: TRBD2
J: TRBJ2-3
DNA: TGTGCCAGCAGCAACCGGGACTACCCCACAGATACGCAGTATTTT
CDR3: CASSNRDYPTDTQYF

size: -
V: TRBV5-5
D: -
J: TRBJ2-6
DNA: TGTGCCAGCAGCTCGTTCGGACCGAACTCTGGGGCCAACGTCCTGACTTTC
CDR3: CASSSFGPNSGANVLTF

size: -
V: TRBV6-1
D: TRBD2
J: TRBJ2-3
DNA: TGTGCCAGCAGTGATGGCCACGCCGGACTAGCGGGAGTTGCAGATACGCAGTATTTT
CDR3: CASSDGHAGLAGVADTQYF

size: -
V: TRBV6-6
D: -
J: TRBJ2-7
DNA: TGTGCCAGCAGTTACTCTTCCTACGAGCAGTACTTC
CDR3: CASSYSSYEQYF

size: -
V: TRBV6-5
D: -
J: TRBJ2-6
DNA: TGTGCCAGCAGTCCCGGGACGTCCAACGTCCTGACTTTC
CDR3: CASSPGTSNVLTF

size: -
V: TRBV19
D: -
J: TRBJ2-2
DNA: TGTGCCAGTAGTATACCGCGGACCCACACCGGGGAGCTGTTTTTT
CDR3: CASSIPRTHTGELFF

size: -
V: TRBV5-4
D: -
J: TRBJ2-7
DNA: TGTGCCAGCAGCTTGGATTACGAGCAGTACTTC
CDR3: CASSLDYEQYF

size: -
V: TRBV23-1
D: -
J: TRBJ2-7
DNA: TGCGCCAGCAGTCAATTCTGGTTGGGTGGAGGGACATTGACCACCTACGAGCAGTACTTC
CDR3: CASSQFWLGGGTLTTYEQYF

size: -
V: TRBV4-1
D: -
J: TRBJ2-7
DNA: TGCGCCAGCAGGCGGGTTGGAGGGGACGAGCAGTACTTC
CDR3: CASRRVGGDEQYF

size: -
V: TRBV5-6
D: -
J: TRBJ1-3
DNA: TGTGCCAGCAGCTGGGGCCTCTCTGGAAACACCATATATTTT
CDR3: CASSWGLSGNTIYF